Described below is a single T cell receptor delta chain sequence and its context. This clone's antigen is unknown. No base-level quality is on record; no much larger clone is a single base apart. Pregnant women receiving prenatal care in Kampala, Uganda, were recruited, and the infants of these women were enrolled, with documentation of maternal HIV status required. Home visits to families took place weekly, and collection of infant clinical information, oral swabs and peripheral blood began at 6 weeks of age and was repeated every 4 months after that. Blood was drawn into heparin tubes, and PBMC were separated by Ficoll-Paque density gradient centrifugation and then cryopreserved. The data derive from a study of delta chains in infants with herpesvirus infections (dated by TCRdb to 2022 to 2025). Concerning the study at large: From birth, the study prospectively followed a Ugandan infant birth cohort to characterize gammadelta T cell responses to primary cytomegalovirus (CMV) infection. A public fetal Vdelta1/Vgamma8 gammadelta TCR clonotype was searched for in infants infected with CMV after birth. The previously published Belgian fetal and cord blood gammadelta TCR data were not generated in this cohort and were added only for comparison. gammadelta TCRs were sequenced from PBMC obtained from 15 to 20 CMV-infected infants (one congenitally infected) and roughly eight CMV-uninfected infants for whom sufficient sample was available. Blood samples from the infants were grouped into approximate ages of 1.5, 4, 8 and 12 months. Study-wide conclusions, independent of this receptor: A small sample size and the lack of race- or environment-matched controls were noted by the authors, because CMV is acquired by nearly all Ugandans before adulthood. The public clonotype was detected only at the first time point after infection and was not found in uninfected infants or in infants infected after 120 days. Within Vdelta1 cells, the frequency of the public clonotype appeared to be inversely correlated with age at infection and to decay rapidly, seemingly not persisting past roughly two months. Of around 20 CMV-infected infants, several carried the public Vdelta1 clonotype: the congenitally infected infant plus three who were infected postnatally before 120 days of age. Presence of the public clonotype at levels below the detection limit might still occur in CMV-uninfected infants.

The germline V gene yields GEAIGNYY for CDR1 and EKD for CDR2. From the cysteine up to the phenylalanine, the CDR3 has a length of 15 residues. The retained sequence is limited to the CDR3, 45 bases, with the frame set at the first base. The germline V end is reduced by 1 base and the J end by 7 bases; junction bases left unmatched: 8. Libraries were prepared through RT-PCR. PBMC RNA was reverse transcribed with SuperScript II using gamma-chain- and delta-chain-specific primers to generate TCR cDNA. The cDNA was purified with AMPure XP beads, then amplified and indexed with Illumina adapters using the Nextera XT Index Kit. An Illumina MiSeq with a V2 300-cycle kit was used to sequence the gammadelta TCR libraries. As for how the authors treated the data: Using MiXCR v2.1.12, CDR3 sequences were assembled, and reads were mapped onto D, J and V genes obtained from GenBank. Repertoire analyses of the CDR3 clonotypes were performed with VDJtools v1.2.1. TCRdb called clones anew from the public reads via CATT; matching DNA rows were later pooled. TCRdb, not the authors, supplied the V and J calls. This sample gives 750 to 1,000 delta-chain clones in total; approximately 9.6% of them show up just once. The ten biggest clones cover approximately 6.2% of the sample.

This TCR derives from a human donor who was a Ugandan infant, either HIV-exposed or HIV-unexposed (not recorded which). The specimen comprised peripheral blood, sampled at time point 2 of longitudinal follow-up. Rearrangement joined TRDV2 to TRDJ1; 10 of the junction bases match TRDD3. The CDR3 corresponds to CACDTLGDSDAKLIF. The bases are TGTGCCTGTGACACGCTGGGGGATAGCGACGCTAAACTCATCTTT.